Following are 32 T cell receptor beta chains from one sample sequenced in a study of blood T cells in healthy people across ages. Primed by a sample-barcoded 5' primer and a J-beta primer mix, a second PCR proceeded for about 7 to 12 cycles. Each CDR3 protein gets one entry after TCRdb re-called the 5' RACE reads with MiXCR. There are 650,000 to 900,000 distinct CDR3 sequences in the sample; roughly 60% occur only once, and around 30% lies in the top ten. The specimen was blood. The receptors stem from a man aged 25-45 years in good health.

CDR3 loop: CASSVRGMNTEAFF. The CDR3 region has the DNA TGTGCCAGCAGTGTTCGGGGGATGAACACTGAAGCTTTCTTT. The chain is built from TRBV6-1 and TRBJ1-1; TRBD1 is a possible D gene (5 bases). Germline V gene lookup returns CDR1 MNHNS and CDR2 SASEGT. The CDR3 consists of 14 residues. V was pared by 4 bases and J by 0 bases, with 9 bases between.

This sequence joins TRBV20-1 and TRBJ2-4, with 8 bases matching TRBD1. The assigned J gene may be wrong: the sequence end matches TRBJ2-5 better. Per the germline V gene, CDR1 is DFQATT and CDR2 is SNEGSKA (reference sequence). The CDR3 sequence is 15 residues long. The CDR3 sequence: CSASLRQGAEETQYF. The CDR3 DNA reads TGCAGTGCTAGCCTAAGGCAGGGGGCGGAGGAGACCCAGTACTTC.

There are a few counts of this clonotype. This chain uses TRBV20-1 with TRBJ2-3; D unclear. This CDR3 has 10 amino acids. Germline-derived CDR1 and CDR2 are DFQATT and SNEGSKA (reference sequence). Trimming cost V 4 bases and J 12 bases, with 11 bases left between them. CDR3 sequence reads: CSATHIRQYF. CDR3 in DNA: TGCAGTGCTACCCACATTCGACAGTATTTT.

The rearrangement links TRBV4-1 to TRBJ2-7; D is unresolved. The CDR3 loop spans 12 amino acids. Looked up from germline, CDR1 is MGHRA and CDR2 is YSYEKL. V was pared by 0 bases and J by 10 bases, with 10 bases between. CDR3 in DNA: TGCGCCAGCAGCCAAGATAAGGCTAGACAGTACTTC. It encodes CASSQDKARQYF.

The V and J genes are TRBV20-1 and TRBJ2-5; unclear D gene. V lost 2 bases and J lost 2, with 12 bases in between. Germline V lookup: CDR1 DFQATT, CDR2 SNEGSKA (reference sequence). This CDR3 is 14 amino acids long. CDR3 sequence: CSARNLRRQETQYF. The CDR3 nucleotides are TGCAGTGCTAGAAACCTAAGACGGCAAGAGACCCAGTACTTC.

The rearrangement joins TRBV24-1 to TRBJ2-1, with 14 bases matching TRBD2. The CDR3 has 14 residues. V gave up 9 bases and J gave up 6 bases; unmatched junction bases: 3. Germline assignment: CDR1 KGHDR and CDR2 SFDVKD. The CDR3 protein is CATGLAGGGNEQFF. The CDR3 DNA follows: TGTGCCACCGGACTAGCGGGGGGCGGCAATGAGCAGTTCTTC.

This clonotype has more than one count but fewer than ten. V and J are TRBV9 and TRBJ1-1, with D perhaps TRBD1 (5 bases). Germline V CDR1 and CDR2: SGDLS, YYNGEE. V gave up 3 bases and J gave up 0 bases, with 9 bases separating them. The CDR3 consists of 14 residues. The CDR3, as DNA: TGTGCCAGCAGCGCCGGACATATGAACACTGAAGCTTTCTTT. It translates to CASSAGHMNTEAFF. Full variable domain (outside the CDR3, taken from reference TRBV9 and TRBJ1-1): DSGVTQTPKHLITATGQRVTLRCSPRSGDLSVYWYQQSLDQGLQFLIQYYNGEERAKGNILERFSAQQFPDLHSELNLSSLELGDSALYFCASSAGHMNTEAFFGQGTRLTVV.

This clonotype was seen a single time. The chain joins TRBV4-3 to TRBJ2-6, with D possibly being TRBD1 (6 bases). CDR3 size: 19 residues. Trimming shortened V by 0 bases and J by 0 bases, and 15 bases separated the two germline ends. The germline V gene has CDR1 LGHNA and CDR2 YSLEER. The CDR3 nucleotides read TGCGCCAGCAGCCAAGATGGGGCAGGGGTCCTCTCTGGGGCCAACGTCCTGACTTTC. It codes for CASSQDGAGVLSGANVLTF.

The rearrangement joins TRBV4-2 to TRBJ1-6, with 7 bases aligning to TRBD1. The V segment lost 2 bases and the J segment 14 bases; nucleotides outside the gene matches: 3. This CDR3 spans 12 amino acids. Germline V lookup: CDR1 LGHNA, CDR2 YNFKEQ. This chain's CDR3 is CASSQTGDALHF. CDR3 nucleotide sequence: TGTGCCAGCAGCCAAACAGGGGACGCCCTCCACTTT.

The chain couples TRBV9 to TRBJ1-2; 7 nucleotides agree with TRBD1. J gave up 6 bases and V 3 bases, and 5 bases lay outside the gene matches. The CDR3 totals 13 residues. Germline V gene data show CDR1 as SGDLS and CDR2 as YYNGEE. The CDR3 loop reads CASSAGQPNGYTF. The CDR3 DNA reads TGTGCCAGCAGCGCGGGACAGCCCAATGGCTACACCTTC.

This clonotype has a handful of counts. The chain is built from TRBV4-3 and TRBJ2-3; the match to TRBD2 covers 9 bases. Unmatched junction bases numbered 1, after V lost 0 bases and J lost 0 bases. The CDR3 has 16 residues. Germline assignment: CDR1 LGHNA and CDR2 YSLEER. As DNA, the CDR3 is TGCGCCAGCAGCCAAGATCTAGCGGGGAGCACAGATACGCAGTATTTT. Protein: CASSQDLAGSTDTQYF.

CDR3 in DNA: TGTGCCAGCAGTTACACGACGGGTAGGGACAAAAACATTCAGTACTTC. This gives the protein CASSYTTGRDKNIQYF. The chain carries TRBV6-7 and TRBJ2-4; D is unresolved. TRBV6-7 is placed among ORFs of uncertain function. This CDR3 is 16 amino acids long. V shed 2 bases and J shed 3 bases, with 14 bases lying between them.

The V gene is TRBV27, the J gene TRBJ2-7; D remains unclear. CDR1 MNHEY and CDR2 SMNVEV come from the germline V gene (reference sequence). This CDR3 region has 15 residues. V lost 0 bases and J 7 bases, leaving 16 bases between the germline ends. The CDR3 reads CASSLSPGLQLEQYF. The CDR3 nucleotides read TGTGCCAGCAGTTTATCGCCGGGCCTACAACTAGAGCAGTACTTC.

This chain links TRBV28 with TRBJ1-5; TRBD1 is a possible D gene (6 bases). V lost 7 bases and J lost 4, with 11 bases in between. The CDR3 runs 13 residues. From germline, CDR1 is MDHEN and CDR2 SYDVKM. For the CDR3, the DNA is TGTGCCAGCAAGGACAGCCCAAATCAGCCCCAGCATTTT. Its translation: CASKDSPNQPQHF.

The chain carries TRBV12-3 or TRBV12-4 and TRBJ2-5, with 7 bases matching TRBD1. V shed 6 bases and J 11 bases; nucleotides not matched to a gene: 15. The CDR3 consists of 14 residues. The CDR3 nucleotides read TGTGCCAGCAGCCGACAGGGAACAGTAAGTGAGCAGTACTTC. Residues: CASSRQGTVSEQYF.

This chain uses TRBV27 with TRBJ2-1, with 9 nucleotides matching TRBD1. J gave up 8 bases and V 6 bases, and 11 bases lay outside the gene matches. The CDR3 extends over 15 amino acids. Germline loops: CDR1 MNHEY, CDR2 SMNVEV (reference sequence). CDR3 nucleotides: TGTGCCAGCAGGACCCGGGACAGGGATTTCTATGAGCAGTTCTTC. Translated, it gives CASRTRDRDFYEQFF.

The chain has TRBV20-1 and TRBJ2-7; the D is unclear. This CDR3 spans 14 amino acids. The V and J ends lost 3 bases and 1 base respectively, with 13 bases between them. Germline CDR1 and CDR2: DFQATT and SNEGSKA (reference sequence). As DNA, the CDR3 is TGCAGTGCTAGTGAGGCAGAATCTTCCTACGAGCAGTACTTC. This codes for CSASEAESSYEQYF.

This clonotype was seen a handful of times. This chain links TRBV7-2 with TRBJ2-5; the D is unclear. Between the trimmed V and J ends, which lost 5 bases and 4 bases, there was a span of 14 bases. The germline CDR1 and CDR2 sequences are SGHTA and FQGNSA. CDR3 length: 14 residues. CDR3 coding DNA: TGTGCCAGCAGCCGCCGATATAGAGGAGAGACCCAGTACTTC. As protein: CASSRRYRGETQYF.

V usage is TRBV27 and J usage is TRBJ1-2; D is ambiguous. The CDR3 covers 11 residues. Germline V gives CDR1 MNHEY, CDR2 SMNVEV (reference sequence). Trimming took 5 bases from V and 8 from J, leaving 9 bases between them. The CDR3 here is CASSVGRGYTF. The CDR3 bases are TGTGCCAGCAGTGTCGGTCGGGGCTACACCTTC.

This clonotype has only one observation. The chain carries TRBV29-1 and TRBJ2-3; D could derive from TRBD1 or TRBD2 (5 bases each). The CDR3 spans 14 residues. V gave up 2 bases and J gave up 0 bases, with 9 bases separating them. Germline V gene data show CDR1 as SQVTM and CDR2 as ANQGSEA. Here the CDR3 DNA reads TGCAGCGTTGAAAGAGGGGTGAGCACAGATACGCAGTATTTT. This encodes CSVERGVSTDTQYF.

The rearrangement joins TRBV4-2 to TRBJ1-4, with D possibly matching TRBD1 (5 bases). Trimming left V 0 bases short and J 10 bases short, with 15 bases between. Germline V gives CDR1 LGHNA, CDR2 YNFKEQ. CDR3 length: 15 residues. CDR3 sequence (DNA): TGTGCCAGCAGCCAAGATGGCCAGGGTAGTGGAAAACTGTTTTTT. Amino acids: CASSQDGQGSGKLFF.

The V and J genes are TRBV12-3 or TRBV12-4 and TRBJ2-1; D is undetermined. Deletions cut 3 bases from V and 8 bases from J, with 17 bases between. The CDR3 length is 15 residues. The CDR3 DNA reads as TGTGCCAGCAGTTTGCCGGTCGGATTCAGCCATGAGCAGTTCTTC. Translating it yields CASSLPVGFSHEQFF.

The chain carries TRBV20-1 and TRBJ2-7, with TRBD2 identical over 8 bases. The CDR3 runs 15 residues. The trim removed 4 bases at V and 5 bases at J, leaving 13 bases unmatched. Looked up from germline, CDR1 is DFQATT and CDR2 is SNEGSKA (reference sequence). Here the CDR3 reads CSAKTRGGRVHEQYF. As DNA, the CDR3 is TGCAGTGCTAAAACCCGGGGGGGCAGGGTACACGAGCAGTACTTC.

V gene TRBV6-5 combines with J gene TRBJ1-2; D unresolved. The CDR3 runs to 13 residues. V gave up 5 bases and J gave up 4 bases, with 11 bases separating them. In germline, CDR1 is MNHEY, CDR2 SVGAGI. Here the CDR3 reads CASSHPTSYGYTF. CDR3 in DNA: TGTGCCAGCAGTCACCCGACGAGCTATGGCTACACCTTC.

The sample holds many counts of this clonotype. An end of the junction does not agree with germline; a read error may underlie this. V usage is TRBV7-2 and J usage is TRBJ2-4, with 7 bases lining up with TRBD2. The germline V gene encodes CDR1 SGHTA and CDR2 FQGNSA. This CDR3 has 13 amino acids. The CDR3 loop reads CASSVAQKGGTYF. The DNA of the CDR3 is TGTGCCAGCAGCGTAGCGCAGAAGGGAGGGACGTACTTC. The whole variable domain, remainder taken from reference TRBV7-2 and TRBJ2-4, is GAGVSQSPSNKVTEKGKDVELRCDPISGHTALYWYRQSLGQGLEFLIYFQGNSAPDKSGLPSDRFSAERTGGSVSTLTIQRTQQEDSAVYLCASSVAQKGGTYFGAGTRLSVL.

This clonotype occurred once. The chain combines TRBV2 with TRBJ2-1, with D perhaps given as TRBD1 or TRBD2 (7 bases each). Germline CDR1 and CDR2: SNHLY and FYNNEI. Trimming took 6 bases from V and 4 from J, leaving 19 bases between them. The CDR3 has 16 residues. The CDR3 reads CASSAPSGGGYNEQFF. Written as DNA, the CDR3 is TGTGCCAGCAGCGCCCCCTCAGGGGGGGGATACAATGAGCAGTTCTTC. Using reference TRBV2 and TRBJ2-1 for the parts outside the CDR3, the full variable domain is EPEVTQTPSHQVTQMGQEVILRCVPISNHLYFYWYRQILGQKVEFLVSFYNNEISEKSEIFDDQFSVERPDGSNFTLKIRSTKLEDSAMYFCASSAPSGGGYNEQFFGPGTRLTVL.

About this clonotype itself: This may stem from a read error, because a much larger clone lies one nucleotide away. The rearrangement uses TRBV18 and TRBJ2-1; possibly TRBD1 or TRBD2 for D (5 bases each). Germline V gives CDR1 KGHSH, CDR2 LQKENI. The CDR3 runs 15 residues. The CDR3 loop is CASSRLGAMDNAQFF. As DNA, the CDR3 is TGTGCCAGCTCACGACTCGGGGCAATGGACAATGCGCAGTTCTTC. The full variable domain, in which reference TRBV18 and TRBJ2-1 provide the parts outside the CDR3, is NAGVMQNPRHLVRRRGQEARLRCSPMKGHSHVYWYRQLPEEGLKFMVYLQKENIIDESGMPKERFSAEFPKEGPSILRIQQVVRGDSAAYFCASSRLGAMDNAQFFGPGTRLTVL.

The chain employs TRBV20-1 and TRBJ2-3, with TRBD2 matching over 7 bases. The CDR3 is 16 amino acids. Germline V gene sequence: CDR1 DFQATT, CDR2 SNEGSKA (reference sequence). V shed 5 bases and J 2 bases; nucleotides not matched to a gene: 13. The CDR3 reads CSAQVPGGGATDTQYF. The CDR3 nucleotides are TGCAGTGCTCAAGTCCCCGGCGGGGGAGCCACAGATACGCAGTATTTT.

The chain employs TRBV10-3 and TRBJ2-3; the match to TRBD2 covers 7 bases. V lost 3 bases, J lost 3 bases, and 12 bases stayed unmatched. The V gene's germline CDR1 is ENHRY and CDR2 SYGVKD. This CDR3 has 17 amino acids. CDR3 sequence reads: CAISEPSSSGATDTQYF. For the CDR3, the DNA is TGTGCCATCAGTGAACCGTCCTCCAGCGGGGCGACAGATACGCAGTATTTT.

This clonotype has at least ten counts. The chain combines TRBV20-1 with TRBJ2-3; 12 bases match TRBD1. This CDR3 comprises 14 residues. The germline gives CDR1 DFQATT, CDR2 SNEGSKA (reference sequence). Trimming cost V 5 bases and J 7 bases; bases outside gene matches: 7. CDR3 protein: CSAGRDRGHYTQYF. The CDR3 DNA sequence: TGCAGTGCTGGCCGGGACAGGGGGCATTATACGCAGTATTTT.

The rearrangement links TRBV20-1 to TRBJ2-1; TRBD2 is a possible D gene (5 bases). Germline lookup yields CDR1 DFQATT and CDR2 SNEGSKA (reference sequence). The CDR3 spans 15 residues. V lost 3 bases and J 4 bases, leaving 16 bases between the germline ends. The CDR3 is CSASLDITGYNEQFF. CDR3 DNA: TGCAGTGCTAGCCTGGATATAACGGGATACAATGAGCAGTTCTTC.

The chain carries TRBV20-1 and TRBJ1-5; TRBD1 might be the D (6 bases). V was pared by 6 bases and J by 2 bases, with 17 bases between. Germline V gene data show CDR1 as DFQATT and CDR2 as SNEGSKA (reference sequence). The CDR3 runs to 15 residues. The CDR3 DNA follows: TGCAGTGCATCGCTTGGGGGCTTGGGCAATCAGCCCCAGCATTTT. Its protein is CSASLGGLGNQPQHF.